These 31 T cell receptor beta chains share one sample of origin, sequenced in a study of response to subunit inactivated influenza vaccine. In TCRdb, the RT-PCR reads were re-called with MiXCR into one record per CDR3 protein. This repertoire shows around 760,000 distinct CDR3 sequences, approximately 14% found once; its top ten account for around 6.5%. The sequencing here drew on PBMCs from blood, taken approximately 15 days before vaccination. These receptors were obtained from a man aged 50 to 59 who received an inactivated influenza vaccine.

The rearrangement joins TRBV7-2 to TRBJ2-2, with a weak D call TRBD2 (5 bases). V was shortened by 0 bases and J by 2 bases, with 10 bases between the two germline ends. This CDR3 spans 16 amino acids. Germline V gene data show CDR1 as SGHTA and CDR2 as FQGNSA. DNA for the CDR3: TGTGCCAGCAGCTTAGCGGGGAGCCTCAACACCGGGGAGCTGTTTTTT. Its protein product is CASSLAGSLNTGELFF.

The chain is built from TRBV29-1 and TRBJ2-2; possible D gene TRBD1, 5 bases. The CDR3 totals 13 residues. The V gene's germline CDR1 is SQVTM and CDR2 ANQGSEA. V gave up 4 bases and J gave up 6 bases, with 12 bases separating them. CDR3 region: CSVGPAGSGELFF. For the CDR3, the DNA is TGCAGCGTTGGCCCGGCAGGGTCCGGGGAGCTGTTTTTT.

This chain connects TRBV12-3 or TRBV12-4 to TRBJ2-2; D remains ambiguous. The CDR3 spans 15 residues. With 6 bases removed from V and 6 bases from J, the gap between germline ends came to 17 bases. The CDR3 region has the DNA TGTGCCAGCAGGGTGGCCCTAGGGTACGCCGGGGAGCTGTTTTTT. Residues: CASRVALGYAGELFF.

This clonotype has just a few counts. The genes are TRBV28 and TRBJ2-2; D is possibly TRBD1 (7 bases). V was cut by 3 bases and J by 3 bases, with 26 bases left in between. This CDR3 is built from 20 residues. Germline CDR1 MDHEN, CDR2 SYDVKM. The CDR3 sequence is CASSFSWRVDRDRDTGELFF. The CDR3 region has the DNA TGTGCCAGCAGTTTCAGCTGGAGGGTAGACCGGGACAGAGACACCGGGGAGCTGTTTTTT. The variable domain in full, with the rest retrieved from reference TRBV28 and TRBJ2-2, is DVKVTQSSRYLVKRTGEKVFLECVQDMDHENMFWYRQDPGLGLRLIYFSYDVKMKEKGDIPEGYSVSREKKERFSLILESASTNQTSMYLCASSFSWRVDRDRDTGELFFGEGSRLTVL.

This clonotype was seen more than once but under ten times. V and J are TRBV5-6 and TRBJ2-1, with 8 bases fitting TRBD2. V shed 0 bases and J 13 bases; nucleotides not matched to a gene: 3. The length of the CDR3 is 12 residues. The germline V gene encodes CDR1 SGHDT and CDR2 YYEEEE. CDR3 residues: CASSLVAGGQFF. In DNA form, the CDR3 reads TGTGCCAGCAGCTTGGTGGCGGGGGGCCAGTTCTTC. Together with reference TRBV5-6 and TRBJ2-1, the CDR3 gives the full variable domain: DAGVTQSPTHLIKTRGQQVTLRCSPKSGHDTVSWYQQALGQGPQFIFQYYEEEERQRGNFPDRFSGHQFPNYSSELNVNALLLGDSALYLCASSLVAGGQFFGPGTRLTVL.

This clonotype has only one observation. The genes are TRBV28 and TRBJ2-7, with 11 bases that match TRBD1. This CDR3 has 15 amino acids. V lost 5 bases, J lost 2 bases, and 5 bases stayed unmatched. In germline, CDR1 is MDHEN, CDR2 SYDVKM. CDR3 loop: CASSKPGQGAYEQYF. In DNA, the CDR3 is TGTGCCAGCAGTAAACCGGGACAGGGGGCCTACGAGCAGTACTTC.

The J gene is TRBJ2-7, the V gene TRBV15; D gene unclear. V lost 0 bases to trimming and J lost 3 bases, with 6 bases between them. This CDR3 comprises 13 residues. The V gene's germline CDR1 is LNHNV and CDR2 YYDKDF (reference sequence). This chain's CDR3 is CATSRDRDYEQYF. CDR3 nucleotide sequence: TGTGCCACCAGCAGAGATAGGGACTACGAGCAGTACTTC.

This clonotype has only a few counts. This chain joins TRBV7-9 and TRBJ2-7; TRBD2 matches at 8 bases. This CDR3 is built from 14 residues. Germline CDR1 SEHNR, CDR2 FQNEAQ (reference sequence). V lost 5 bases and J lost 4; bases outside the gene matches: 7. CDR3 coding DNA: TGTGCCAGCAGCCGGCAGCGGGAGAGGTACGAGCAGTACTTC. Its protein product is CASSRQRERYEQYF. The full variable domain, completed using reference TRBV7-9 and TRBJ2-7, is DTGVSQNPRHKITKRGQNVTFRCDPISEHNRLYWYRQTLGQGPEFLTYFQNEAQLEKSRLLSDRFSAERPKGSFSTLEIQRTEQGDSAMYLCASSRQRERYEQYFGPGTRLTVT.

This clonotype occurred a few times. The J gene is TRBJ2-2, the V gene TRBV28; D uncertain. Germline CDR1 reads MDHEN; CDR2 reads SYDVKM. This CDR3 region has 12 residues. V dropped 6 bases and J dropped 7 bases, with 9 bases sitting between them. For the CDR3, the DNA is TGTGCCAGCAGCCGCCTGATCGGGGAGCTGTTTTTT. Translating it yields CASSRLIGELFF.

The chain couples TRBV6-5 to TRBJ2-1, with no clear D. Trimming left V 2 bases short and J 12 bases short, with 14 bases between. The CDR3 totals 13 residues. The germline V gene encodes CDR1 MNHEY and CDR2 SVGAGI. The CDR3, as DNA: TGTGCCAGCAGTTACGCGAAGGCGGTACCGCAGTTCTTC. Translated: CASSYAKAVPQFF.

This chain links TRBV6-1 with TRBJ2-3; the D is unclear. CDR3 length: 14 residues. Germline values: CDR1 MNHNS, CDR2 SASEGT. V lost 5 bases, J lost 1 base, and 10 bases lay in between. DNA of the CDR3: TGTGCCAGCAGTCCCCAGCGCCGCACAGATACGCAGTATTTT. Amino acid sequence: CASSPQRRTDTQYF.

This clonotype was seen only a few times. CDR3 bases: TGTGCCAGCTCACCACTTCACTCGGCGGGAGGGTTAAATGAGCAGTTCTTC. Translating gives CASSPLHSAGGLNEQFF. The chain recombines TRBV18 with TRBJ2-1; TRBD2 agrees at 9 bases. Germline CDR1 is KGHSH and CDR2 is LQKENI. Unmatched junction bases numbered 11, after V lost 1 base and J lost 7 bases. CDR3 length: 17 amino acids. The whole variable domain, remainder taken from reference TRBV18 and TRBJ2-1, is NAGVMQNPRHLVRRRGQEARLRCSPMKGHSHVYWYRQLPEEGLKFMVYLQKENIIDESGMPKERFSAEFPKEGPSILRIQQVVRGDSAAYFCASSPLHSAGGLNEQFFGPGTRLTVL.

A few counts support this clonotype. This chain links TRBV11-2 with TRBJ2-1; possible D gene TRBD2, 7 bases. The CDR3 has 13 residues. The ends were cut back, 3 bases at V and 10 bases at J, with 13 bases in the middle. Per the germline V gene, CDR1 is SGHAT and CDR2 is FQNNGV. The CDR3 DNA sequence: TGTGCCAGCAGCTTTAGTTCGGGGGGCGAGCAGTTCTTC. The encoded protein is CASSFSSGGEQFF.

This clonotype was detected many times. The chain is built from TRBV5-1 and TRBJ1-5, with a weak D call TRBD1 (5 bases). This CDR3 contains 17 residues. V was cut by 4 bases and J by 1 base, with 18 bases left in between. The V gene's germline CDR1 is SGHRS and CDR2 YFSETQ. This chain's CDR3 is CASSVDTAGPSNQPQHF. DNA of the CDR3: TGCGCCAGCAGCGTGGACACCGCCGGACCAAGCAATCAGCCCCAGCATTTT.

The J gene is TRBJ1-3, the V gene TRBV7-2; a possible D gene is TRBD1 (5 bases). V lost 8 bases and J 0 bases, leaving 11 bases between the germline ends. The CDR3 runs 14 residues. Germline V lookup: CDR1 SGHTA, CDR2 FQGNSA. CDR3 sequence: CASDGGVSGNTIYF. In nucleotides, the CDR3 is TGTGCCAGCGATGGGGGGGTCTCTGGAAACACCATATATTTT. Full variable domain (outside the CDR3, taken from reference TRBV7-2 and TRBJ1-3): GAGVSQSPSNKVTEKGKDVELRCDPISGHTALYWYRQSLGQGLEFLIYFQGNSAPDKSGLPSDRFSAERTGGSVSTLTIQRTQQEDSAVYLCASDGGVSGNTIYFGEGSWLTVV.

The chain joins TRBV24-1 to TRBJ2-3; D may correspond to TRBD1 or TRBD2 (5 bases each). The CDR3 extends over 18 amino acids. Germline loops: CDR1 KGHDR, CDR2 SFDVKD. The ends were cut back, 0 bases at V and 4 bases at J, with 19 bases in the middle. The CDR3: CATSDLRPGPLGADTQYF. CDR3 DNA: TGTGCCACCAGTGATTTGCGGCCGGGACCCTTGGGGGCAGATACGCAGTATTTT.

V and J are TRBV11-3 and TRBJ2-5; D uncertain. CDR1 and CDR2 from the germline V gene are SGHNT and YENEEA. Trimming stripped 0 bases from V and 5 bases from J, with 7 bases between. CDR3 length equals 13 residues. CDR3 sequence reads: CASSLDARETQYF. CDR3 DNA: TGTGCCAGCAGCTTAGATGCACGGGAGACCCAGTACTTC.

The rearrangement uses TRBV12-3 or TRBV12-4 and TRBJ2-7; 7 bases match TRBD1. CDR3 length: 13 residues. With V trimmed by 10 bases and J by 5 bases, 11 bases remained unmatched. This CDR3 is CAIRSVRGHEQYF. The CDR3, as DNA: TGTGCCATCCGTTCAGTTAGGGGGCACGAGCAGTACTTC.

The chain links TRBV28 to TRBJ2-5; 9 bases fit TRBD2. Germline CDR1 reads MDHEN; CDR2 reads SYDVKM. Germline trimming cut 4 bases from V and 9 bases from J; bases unmatched to any gene: 6. This CDR3 is 13 amino acids long. Here the CDR3 reads CASSSTSGASQYF. CDR3 nucleotides: TGTGCCAGCAGTTCGACTAGCGGTGCGTCCCAGTACTTC.

V is TRBV27 and J is TRBJ1-5, with D tentatively TRBD1 (6 bases). Germline loops: CDR1 MNHEY, CDR2 SMNVEV (reference sequence). This CDR3 region has 15 residues. Trimming cost V 3 bases and J 4 bases, with 13 bases left between them. CDR3 amino acids: CASSFVGGGNQPQHF. CDR3 in DNA: TGTGCCAGCAGTTTCGTCGGGGGCGGGAATCAGCCCCAGCATTTT.

The chain joins TRBV30 to TRBJ2-5; D remains unclear. The germline V gene encodes CDR1 GTSNPN and CDR2 SVGIG (reference sequence). CDR3 length equals 13 residues. Trimming left V 5 bases short and J 1 base short, with 11 bases between. CDR3: CAWSLVFQETQYF. The CDR3 bases are TGTGCCTGGTCTCTGGTATTCCAAGAGACCCAGTACTTC.

The genes are TRBV14 and TRBJ2-1; 8 nucleotides match TRBD1. Germline CDR1 and CDR2: SGHDN and FVKESK. The CDR3 runs 19 residues. With 2 bases clipped from V and 1 base from J, the junction kept 13 bases outside the gene matches. DNA of the CDR3: TGTGCCAGCAGCCAACTGACAGGGGTTGGCGGGATGTCCTACAATGAGCAGTTCTTC. It codes for CASSQLTGVGGMSYNEQFF.

This chain connects TRBV27 to TRBJ1-2, with D unresolved. Per germline, CDR1 MNHEY and CDR2 SMNVEV (reference sequence). Trimming took off 5 bases at V and 4 bases at J, with 11 bases between the two ends. The CDR3 is made up of 13 amino acids. DNA of the CDR3: TGTGCCAGCAGTCCTCTTAACAGCTATGGCTACACCTTC. Amino acid sequence: CASSPLNSYGYTF.

The rearrangement uses TRBV20-1 and TRBJ1-5, with 7 bases aligning to TRBD1. Per the germline V gene, CDR1 is DFQATT and CDR2 is SNEGSKA (reference sequence). The length of the CDR3 is 15 residues. V shed 0 bases and J 4 bases; nucleotides not matched to a gene: 6. CDR3 amino acids: CSAREGTAENQPQHF. The CDR3 region has the DNA TGCAGTGCTAGAGAGGGGACAGCGGAGAATCAGCCCCAGCATTTT.

This clonotype has only a few counts. J is TRBJ1-2 and V is TRBV5-1, with D possibly TRBD1 on 5 matching bases. The CDR3 is 14 amino acids. The germline V and J ends were trimmed by 4 bases and 4 bases, with 14 bases remaining between them. Germline CDR1 reads SGHRS; CDR2 reads YFSETQ. The CDR3 loop reads CASSPRDEGYGYTF. DNA for the CDR3: TGCGCCAGCAGCCCCCGGGACGAGGGCTATGGCTACACCTTC. Full variable domain (rest looked up from reference TRBV5-1 and TRBJ1-2): KAGVTQTPRYLIKTRGQQVTLSCSPISGHRSVSWYQQTPGQGLQFLFEYFSETQRNKGNFPGRFSGRQFSNSRSEMNVSTLELGDSALYLCASSPRDEGYGYTFGSGTRLTVV.

V gene TRBV18 combines with J gene TRBJ1-3; a weak D match, TRBD1 (5 bases). The CDR3 sequence is 15 residues long. V was clipped by 2 bases and J by 1 base, with 9 bases between them. The germline gives CDR1 KGHSH, CDR2 LQKENI. The CDR3: CASSPGTISGNTIYF. CDR3 in DNA: TGTGCCAGCTCACCAGGGACTATTTCTGGAAACACCATATATTTT.

This clonotype was observed a handful of times. The chain is built from TRBV30 and TRBJ2-3, with unresolved D. CDR3 size: 13 residues. The V gene's germline CDR1 is GTSNPN and CDR2 SVGIG (reference sequence). Deletions cut 2 bases from V and 5 bases from J, with 11 bases between. CDR3 coding DNA: TGTGCCTGGAGTAGGTTTGGAGAAGATACGCAGTATTTT. Amino acid sequence: CAWSRFGEDTQYF.

This chain uses TRBV5-1 with TRBJ1-2, with no clear D. This CDR3 has 13 amino acids. Looked up from germline, CDR1 is SGHRS and CDR2 is YFSETQ. Between the trimmed V and J ends, which lost 4 bases and 6 bases, there was a span of 13 bases. CDR3 DNA: TGCGCCAGCAGCAATGTTATAACGGATGGCTACACCTTC. Protein sequence: CASSNVITDGYTF.

V usage is TRBV6-2 or TRBV6-3 and J usage is TRBJ2-2, with 9 bases matching TRBD1. CDR1 is MNHEY, CDR2 SVGEGT, per germline. The V segment lost 4 bases and the J segment 5 bases; nucleotides outside the gene matches: 2. There are 14 residues in the CDR3. CDR3 amino acids: CASSSGTGTGELFF. Here the CDR3 DNA reads TGTGCCAGCAGTTCCGGGACAGGGACCGGGGAGCTGTTTTTT.

V is TRBV6-1 and J is TRBJ1-5, with 10 bases identical to TRBD1. In germline, CDR1 is MNHNS, CDR2 SASEGT. The J segment lost 6 bases and the V segment lost 6 bases, leaving 8 bases of the junction unmatched. The CDR3 loop spans 15 amino acids. Here the CDR3 DNA reads TGTGCCAGCAGGGAATCGGGACAGGGGATTCAGCCCCAGCATTTT. Amino acid sequence: CASRESGQGIQPQHF.

This clonotype was seen a few times. The chain uses TRBV5-1 and TRBJ2-5, with 7 bases lining up with TRBD1. The CDR3 spans 14 residues. Germline V gives CDR1 SGHRS, CDR2 YFSETQ. V lost 0 bases to trimming and J lost 4 bases; unmatched junction nucleotides: 3. DNA of the CDR3: TGCGCCAGCAGCTTGGACGGACAGGCAGAGACCCAGTACTTC. Translation: CASSLDGQAETQYF.